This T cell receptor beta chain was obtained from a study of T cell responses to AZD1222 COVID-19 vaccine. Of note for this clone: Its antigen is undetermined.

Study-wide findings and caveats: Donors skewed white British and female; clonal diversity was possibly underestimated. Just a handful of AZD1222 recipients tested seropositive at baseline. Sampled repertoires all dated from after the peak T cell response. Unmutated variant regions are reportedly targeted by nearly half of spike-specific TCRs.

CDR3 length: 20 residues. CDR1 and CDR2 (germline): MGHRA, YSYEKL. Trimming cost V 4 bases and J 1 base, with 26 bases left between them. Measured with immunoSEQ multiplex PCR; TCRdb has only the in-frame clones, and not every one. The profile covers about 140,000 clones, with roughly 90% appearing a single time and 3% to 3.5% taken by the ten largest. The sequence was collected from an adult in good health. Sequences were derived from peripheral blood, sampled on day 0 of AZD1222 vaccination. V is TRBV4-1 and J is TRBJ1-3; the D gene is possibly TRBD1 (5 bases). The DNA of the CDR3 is TGCGCCAGCAGCCTCCCACCCCCCCGACAGAGCTCCCGTTCTGGAAACACCATATATTTT. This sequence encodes CASSLPPPRQSSRSGNTIYF.